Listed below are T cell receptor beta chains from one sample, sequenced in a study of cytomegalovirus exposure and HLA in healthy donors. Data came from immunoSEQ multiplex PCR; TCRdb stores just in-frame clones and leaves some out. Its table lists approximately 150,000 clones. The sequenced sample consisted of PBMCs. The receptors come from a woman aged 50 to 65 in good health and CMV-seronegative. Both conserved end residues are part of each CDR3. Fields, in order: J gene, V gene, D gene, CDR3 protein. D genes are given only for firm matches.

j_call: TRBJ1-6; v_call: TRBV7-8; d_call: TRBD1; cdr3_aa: CASSQSGTGNSPLHF
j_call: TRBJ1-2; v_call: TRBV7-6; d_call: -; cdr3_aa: CASSLDRRSYRVSGYTF
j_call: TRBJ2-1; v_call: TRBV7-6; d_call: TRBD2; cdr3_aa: CASSLVPVVAGVNEQFF
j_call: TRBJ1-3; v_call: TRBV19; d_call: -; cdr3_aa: CASSRQAGNTIYF
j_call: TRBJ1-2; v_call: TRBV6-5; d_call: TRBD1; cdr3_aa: CASSRTGGNYTF
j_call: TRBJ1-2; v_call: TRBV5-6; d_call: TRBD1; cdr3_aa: CASSRDRHYGYTF
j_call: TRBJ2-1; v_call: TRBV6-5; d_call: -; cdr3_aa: CASSAQVYNEQFF
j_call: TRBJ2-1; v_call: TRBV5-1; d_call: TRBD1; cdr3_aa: CASSQGQGSYNEQFF
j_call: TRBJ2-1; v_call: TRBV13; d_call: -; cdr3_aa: CASSLWRSSYNEQFF
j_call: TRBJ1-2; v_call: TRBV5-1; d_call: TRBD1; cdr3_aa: CASSLGDRVNGYTF
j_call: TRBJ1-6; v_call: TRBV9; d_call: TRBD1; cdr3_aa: CASSSGQGDSPLHF
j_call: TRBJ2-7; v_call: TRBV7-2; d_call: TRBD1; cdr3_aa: CASSPAGTGSYEQYF
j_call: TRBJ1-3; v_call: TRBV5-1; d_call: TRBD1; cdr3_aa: CASSSPTGGNTIYF
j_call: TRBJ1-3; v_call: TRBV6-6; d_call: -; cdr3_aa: CASSLLTFDTIYF
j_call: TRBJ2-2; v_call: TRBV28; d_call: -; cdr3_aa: CASSIWGANTGELFF
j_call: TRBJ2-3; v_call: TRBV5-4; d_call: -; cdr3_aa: CASSFYGGSTDTQYF
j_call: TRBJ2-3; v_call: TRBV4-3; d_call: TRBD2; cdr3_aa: CASSQEISRETTDTQYF
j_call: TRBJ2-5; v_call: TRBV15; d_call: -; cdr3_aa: CATSIGVETQYF
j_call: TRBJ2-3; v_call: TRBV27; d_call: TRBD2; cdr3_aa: CASSKTSAVGYTQYF
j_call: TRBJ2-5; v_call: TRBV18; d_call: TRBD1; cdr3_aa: CASSLGQIQETQYF
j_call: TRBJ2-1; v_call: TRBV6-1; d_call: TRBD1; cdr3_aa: CATKGTGRPLEQFF
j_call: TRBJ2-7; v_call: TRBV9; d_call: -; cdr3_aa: CASSQRESSYEQYF
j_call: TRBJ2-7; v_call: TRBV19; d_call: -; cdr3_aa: CASSQDSLSSYEQYF
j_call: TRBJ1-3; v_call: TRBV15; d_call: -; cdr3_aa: CATSRDLGGFGNTIYF
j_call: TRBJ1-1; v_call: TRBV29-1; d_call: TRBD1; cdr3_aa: CSGLGQGDGYTEAFF
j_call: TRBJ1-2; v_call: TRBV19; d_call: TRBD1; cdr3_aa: CASSSTRGPYGYTF
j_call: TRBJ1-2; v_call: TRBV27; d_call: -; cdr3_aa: CASSLSAQGPNYGYTF
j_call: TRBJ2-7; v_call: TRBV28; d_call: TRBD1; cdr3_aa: CASRDRSTYEQYF
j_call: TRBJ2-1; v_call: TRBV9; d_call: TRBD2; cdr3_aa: CASSVASGGASYNEQFF
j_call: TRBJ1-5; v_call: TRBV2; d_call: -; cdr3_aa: CASNAQGNQPQHF
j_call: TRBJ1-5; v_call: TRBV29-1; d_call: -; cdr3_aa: CSVVTGNSNQPQHF
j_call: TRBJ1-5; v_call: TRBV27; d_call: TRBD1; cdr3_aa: CASRSGTDNQPQHF
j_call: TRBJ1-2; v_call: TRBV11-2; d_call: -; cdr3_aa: CASSSPAGAYGYTF
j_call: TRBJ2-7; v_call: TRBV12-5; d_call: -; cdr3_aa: CASGLVPGSTYEQYF
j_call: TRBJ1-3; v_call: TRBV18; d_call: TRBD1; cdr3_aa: CASSPSGTGLVSGNTIYF
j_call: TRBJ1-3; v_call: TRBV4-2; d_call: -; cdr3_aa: CASSPRSGPVGNTIYF
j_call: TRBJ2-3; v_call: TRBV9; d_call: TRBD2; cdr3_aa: CASSVLGGDTDTQYF
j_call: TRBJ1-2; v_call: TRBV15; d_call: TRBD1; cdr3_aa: CATSRDRGDGYTF
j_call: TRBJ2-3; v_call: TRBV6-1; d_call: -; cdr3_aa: CASSEAGSSTDTQYF
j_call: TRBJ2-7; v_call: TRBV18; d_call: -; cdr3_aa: CASSREGAWNEQYF
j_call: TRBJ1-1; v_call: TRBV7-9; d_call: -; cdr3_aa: CASSLAGGSQNTEAFF
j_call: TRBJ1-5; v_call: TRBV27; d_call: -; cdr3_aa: CASSSGYGSVSNQPQHF
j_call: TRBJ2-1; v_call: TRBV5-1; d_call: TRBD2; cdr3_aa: CASSPWTSGRNEQFF
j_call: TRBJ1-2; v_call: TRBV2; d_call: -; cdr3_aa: CASSEALHKAGALYGYTF
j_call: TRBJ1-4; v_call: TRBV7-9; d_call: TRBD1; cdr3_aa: CASSPGQVINEKLFF
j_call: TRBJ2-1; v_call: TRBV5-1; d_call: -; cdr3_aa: CASSLGQDNEQFF
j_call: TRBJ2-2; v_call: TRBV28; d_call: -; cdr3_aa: CASSLGQNTGELFF
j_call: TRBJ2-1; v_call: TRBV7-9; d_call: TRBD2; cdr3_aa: CASSLGTSGSYNEQFF
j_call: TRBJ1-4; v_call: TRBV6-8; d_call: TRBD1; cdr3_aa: CASSYLFDRAREKLFF
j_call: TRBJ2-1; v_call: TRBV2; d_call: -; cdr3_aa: CASSEALSPNEQFF
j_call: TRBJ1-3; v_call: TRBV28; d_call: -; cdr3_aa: CASSTFYGSSGNTIYF
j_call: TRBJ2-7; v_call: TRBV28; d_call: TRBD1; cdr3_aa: CASRLWDSIYEQYF
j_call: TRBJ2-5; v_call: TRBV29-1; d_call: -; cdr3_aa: CSVEQQETQYF
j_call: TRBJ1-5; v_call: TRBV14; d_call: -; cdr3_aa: CASSLYSNQPQHF
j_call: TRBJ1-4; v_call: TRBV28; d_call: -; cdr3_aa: CASSLPGINEKLFF